This TCR beta chain was obtained from a study of cytomegalovirus exposure and HLA in healthy donors. With 60 Vbeta and 13 Jbeta primers, the PCR was carried out. Clones were read by immunoSEQ multiplex PCR, and TCRdb kept only the in-frame ones, dropping some. This sample yields under 200,000 clones, of which 82% are seen a single time; under 1% belongs to the top ten. The donors (healthy individuals) were bone marrow donors. Germline CDR1 and CDR2: GTSNPN and SVGIG (reference sequence). Trimming stripped 0 bases from V and 6 bases from J, with 12 bases between. This CDR3 comprises 14 residues. The rearrangement links TRBV30 to TRBJ1-5; D is perhaps TRBD1 (5 bases). This clonotype was obtained from a girl aged 2 to 10 in good health and CMV-seropositive. The sample consisted of PBMCs. For the CDR3, the DNA is TGTGCCTGGAGTGTTGGCGGGGCTGGTCAGCCCCAGCATTTT. Protein: CAWSVGGAGQPQHF.